This TCR beta chain came from a study of T cells in Graves' hyperthyroidism and ophthalmopathy. Study-wide results and caveats: Most expanded thyroid clonotypes above 0.001 recurred in blood. In the analysis, a 13 V-J model separated ophthalmopathy from stable hyperthyroidism.

This CDR3 comprises 13 residues. The germline gives CDR1 LNHDA, CDR2 SQIVND (reference sequence). Trimming pared 5 bases from V and 6 bases from J, leaving 13 bases between. On this clonotype itself: Its antigen is unknown.

RNA transcripts yielded amplified TCR beta CDR3 regions. Primed by the HTBI set, a first-round RT-PCR was run on the TCR CDR3. TCRdb ran MiXCR on the multiplex PCR reads and lists one entry per CDR3 protein. The sample has some 600,000 distinct CDR3 sequences, 40% to 55% seen once. An absence of ophthalmopathy progression within 18 months meant stable Graves' hyperthyroidism. Researchers barred patients who had uncontrolled infection, other autoimmune disease, pregnancy or lactation. The J gene is TRBJ1-2, the V gene TRBV19, with a possible D match to TRBD1 (5 bases). This clonotype originated in a woman younger than 35 with Graves' hyperthyroidism. Material for sequencing was peripheral blood or thyroid tissue (not recorded which). The CDR3 spells CASSRGSTDGYTF. The CDR3 bases are TGTGCCAGTAGTCGCGGGTCGACAGATGGCTACACCTTC.